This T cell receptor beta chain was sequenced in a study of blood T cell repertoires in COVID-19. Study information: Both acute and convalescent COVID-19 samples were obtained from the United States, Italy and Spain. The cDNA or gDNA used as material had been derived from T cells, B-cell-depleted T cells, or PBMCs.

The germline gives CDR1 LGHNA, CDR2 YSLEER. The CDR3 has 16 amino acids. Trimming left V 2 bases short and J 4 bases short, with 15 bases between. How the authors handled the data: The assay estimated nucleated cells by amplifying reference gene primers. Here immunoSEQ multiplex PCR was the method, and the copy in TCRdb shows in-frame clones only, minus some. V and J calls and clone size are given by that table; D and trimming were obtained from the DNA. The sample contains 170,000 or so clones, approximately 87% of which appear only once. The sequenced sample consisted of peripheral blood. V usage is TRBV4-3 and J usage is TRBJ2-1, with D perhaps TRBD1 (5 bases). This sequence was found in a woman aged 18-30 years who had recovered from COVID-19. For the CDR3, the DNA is TGCGCCAGCAGCCAATACGTACAGGTGTCGTACAATGAGCAGTTCTTC. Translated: CASSQYVQVSYNEQFF.